Listed here are 24 T cell receptor beta chains from one sample, sequenced in a study of blood T cell repertoires in COVID-19. Clones were sequenced by immunoSEQ multiplex PCR, and TCRdb holds only the in-frame ones, with some missing. The profile shows fewer than 200,000 clones, roughly 76% of them singletons. Sequenced material: peripheral blood. The receptors shown here come from a woman in her thirties or forties with COVID-19, enrolled during active disease.

V is TRBV19 and J is TRBJ2-2, with a possible D match to TRBD1 (5 bases). The CDR3 has 15 amino acids. Deletions cut 3 bases from V and 4 bases from J, with 12 bases between. Germline CDR1 and CDR2: LNHDA and SQIVND (reference sequence). CDR3 sequence reads: CASSMVGVLTGELFF. In DNA, the CDR3 is TGTGCCAGTAGTATGGTAGGGGTCCTCACCGGGGAGCTGTTTTTT.

The CDR3 loop reads CASGGSGSYNEQFF. The CDR3 DNA reads as TGTGCCAGCGGGGGGTCGGGTTCCTACAATGAGCAGTTCTTC. The J gene is TRBJ2-1, the V gene TRBV7-6, with D perhaps TRBD2 (6 bases). CDR1 SGHVS and CDR2 FNYEAQ come from the germline V gene. Trimming removed 8 bases at V and 1 base at J, with 12 bases between. The CDR3 spans 14 residues.

V is TRBV19 and J is TRBJ2-7; TRBD1 matches at 9 bases. The CDR3 consists of 13 residues. V shed 6 bases and J 6 bases; nucleotides not matched to a gene: 6. The V gene's germline CDR1 is LNHDA and CDR2 SQIVND (reference sequence). The CDR3 bases are TGTGCCAGTAGGAAGACAGGGGGAGGCGAGCAGTACTTC. Translated: CASRKTGGGEQYF.

This chain joins TRBV3-1 (or the pseudogene TRBV3-2) and TRBJ1-2; 10 bases line up with TRBD1. The CDR3 runs 15 residues. Germline values: CDR1 LGHDT, CDR2 YNNKEL (reference sequence). V lost 3 bases, J lost 8 bases, and 9 bases stayed unmatched. CDR3: CASSHQDRGARGYTF. The CDR3 nucleotides read TGTGCCAGCAGCCACCAGGACAGGGGGGCGAGGGGCTACACCTTC.

The chain carries TRBV19 and TRBJ1-5, with unresolved D. CDR3 length equals 12 residues. The germline V and J ends were trimmed by 6 bases and 4 bases, with 7 bases remaining between them. Germline V CDR1 and CDR2: LNHDA, SQIVND (reference sequence). The CDR3 DNA sequence: TGTGCCAGTAGCTTCGGGAATCAGCCCCAGCATTTT. Its translation is CASSFGNQPQHF.

V gene TRBV4-1 combines with J gene TRBJ2-5; tentative D call: TRBD2 (5 bases). Germline values: CDR1 MGHRA, CDR2 YSYEKL. The germline V and J ends were trimmed by 5 bases and 4 bases, with 11 bases remaining between them. The CDR3 is 13 amino acids. CDR3 protein: CASSDRTGETQYF. The DNA of the CDR3 is TGCGCCAGCAGCGACCGGACTGGAGAGACCCAGTACTTC.

This chain connects TRBV29-1 to TRBJ2-3; D is unresolved. CDR1 is SQVTM and CDR2 is ANQGSEA in the germline V gene. CDR3 length equals 14 residues. Trimming took off 6 bases at V and 0 bases at J, with 13 bases between the two ends. CDR3 nucleotides: TGCAGCGTCTTACTCACTACTAGCACAGATACGCAGTATTTT. Translation: CSVLLTTSTDTQYF.

J is TRBJ2-4 and V is TRBV25-1, with TRBD1 matching over 9 bases. Germline loops: CDR1 MGHDK, CDR2 SYGVNS. The length of the CDR3 is 16 residues. The junction had 8 bases not matched to a gene; V was cut back by 0 bases and J by 8 bases. The DNA for the CDR3 is TGTGCCAGCAGTGAATATGGGAACAGGGGGCTGGACATTCAGTACTTC. This gives the protein CASSEYGNRGLDIQYF.

In the case of this clone: One junction end does not reproduce the germline sequence, and a read error may be involved. The chain links TRBV20-1 to TRBJ1-1; 9 nucleotides line up with TRBD1. The CDR3 is made up of 11 amino acids. Per the germline V gene, CDR1 is DFQATT and CDR2 is SNEGSKA (reference sequence). The CDR3 region is CSAGDRVGRPF. The CDR3 DNA sequence: TGCAGTGCTGGGGACAGGGTAGGTCGGCCCTTT.

The table lists this clone with a few counts. The J gene is TRBJ1-6, the V gene TRBV19; perhaps TRBD1 as D (5 bases). The CDR3 loop spans 14 amino acids. Germline V gene lookup returns CDR1 LNHDA and CDR2 SQIVND (reference sequence). The ends were cut back, 7 bases at V and 7 bases at J, with 14 bases in the middle. Written as DNA, the CDR3 is TGTGCCAGTACCAGGACGGGGGAGAATTCACCCCTCCACTTT. Translated, it gives CASTRTGENSPLHF.

The chain recombines TRBV27 with TRBJ2-7; weak D call: TRBD1 (6 bases). This CDR3 has 18 residues. V lost 6 bases and J lost 5, with 29 bases in between. Germline CDR1 MNHEY, CDR2 SMNVEV (reference sequence). Here the CDR3 reads CASSPRKTYRASRDEQYF. CDR3 DNA: TGTGCCAGCAGCCCCCGCAAGACATACAGGGCATCGAGGGACGAGCAGTACTTC.

The chain recombines TRBV7-8 with TRBJ2-3; no clear D gene. The germline CDR1 and CDR2 sequences are SGHVS and FQNEAQ. V lost 2 bases and J lost 0, with 3 bases in between. CDR3 length: 13 amino acids. The CDR3, as DNA: TGTGCCAGCAGCTTAATAAGCACAGATACGCAGTATTTT. Translated: CASSLISTDTQYF.

This clone has only a few counts. The gene calls are TRBV4-1 and TRBJ2-2; 16 bases fit TRBD2. The CDR3 contains 20 residues. Germline loops: CDR1 MGHRA, CDR2 YSYEKL. Germline trimming cut 0 bases from V and 2 bases from J; bases unmatched to any gene: 6. In DNA form, the CDR3 reads TGCGCCAGCAGCCAAGATCGGGGACTAGCGGGGGGGATCAACACCGGGGAGCTGTTTTTT. It encodes CASSQDRGLAGGINTGELFF.

By proportion, this clone is medium-sized. This sequence joins TRBV7-8 and TRBJ1-1; TRBD1 matches 7 bases. Germline trimming cut 3 bases from V and 2 bases from J; bases unmatched to any gene: 6. This CDR3 has 15 amino acids. The germline gives CDR1 SGHVS, CDR2 FQNEAQ. CDR3 sequence reads: CASSLYGTVNTEAFF. CDR3 DNA: TGTGCCAGCAGCTTGTACGGGACAGTCAACACTGAAGCTTTCTTT.

The chain joins TRBV7-9 to TRBJ2-5; 12 bases fit TRBD2. The ends lost 5 bases at V and 5 bases at J; junction bases unmatched: 12. Germline V gene data show CDR1 as SEHNR and CDR2 as FQNEAQ (reference sequence). CDR3 size: 17 residues. CDR3 sequence (DNA): TGTGCCAGCAGCCCCAGGACTAGCGGGGCAGCGGGGGAGACCCAGTACTTC. Its translation: CASSPRTSGAAGETQYF.

The CDR3 here is CASSVRPGLAGVTNTGELFF. Written as DNA, the CDR3 is TGTGCCAGCAGCGTACGACCGGGACTAGCGGGAGTTACTAACACCGGGGAGCTGTTTTTT. The chain joins TRBV9 to TRBJ2-2; 14 positions agree with TRBD2. V was clipped by 1 base and J by 2 bases; unmatched bases: 10. From germline, CDR1 is SGDLS and CDR2 YYNGEE. CDR3 length: 20 residues. Full variable domain (missing parts from reference TRBV9 and TRBJ2-2): DSGVTQTPKHLITATGQRVTLRCSPRSGDLSVYWYQQSLDQGLQFLIQYYNGEERAKGNILERFSAQQFPDLHSELNLSSLELGDSALYFCASSVRPGLAGVTNTGELFFGEGSRLTVL.

The chain employs TRBV11-1 and TRBJ2-5; the D gene is possibly TRBD2 (6 bases). Trimming took off 3 bases at V and 12 bases at J, with 17 bases between the two ends. The length of the CDR3 is 13 residues. Germline-derived CDR1 and CDR2 are SGHAT and FQDESV (reference sequence). The CDR3 sequence: CASSFRRGAREYF. DNA of the CDR3: TGTGCCAGCAGCTTTCGGCGGGGCGCAAGGGAGTACTTC. Filled out from reference TRBV11-1 and TRBJ2-5, the complete variable domain reads EAEVAQSPRYKITEKSQAVAFWCDPISGHATLYWYRQILGQGPELLVQFQDESVVDDSQLPKDRFSAERLKGVDSTLKIQPAELGDSAMYLCASSFRRGAREYFGPGTRLLVL.

The chain has TRBV25-1 and TRBJ2-1, with TRBD1 identical over 7 bases. CDR1 MGHDK and CDR2 SYGVNS come from the germline V gene. CDR3 length: 14 residues. Trimming at V came to 6 bases and at J to 6 bases, leaving 8 bases not matched to a gene. Here the CDR3 DNA reads TGTGCCAGCAGCCGGACAGGACCAGTCAATGAGCAGTTCTTC. Its translation is CASSRTGPVNEQFF.

This chain connects TRBV19 to TRBJ1-6; D uncertain. There are 14 residues in the CDR3. Germline CDR1 LNHDA, CDR2 SQIVND (reference sequence). Between the trimmed V and J ends, which lost 2 bases and 7 bases, there was a span of 9 bases. CDR3 nucleotide sequence: TGTGCCAGTAGTATACGAGGGTTGAATTCACCCCTCCACTTT. Its translation is CASSIRGLNSPLHF.

The gene calls are TRBV2 and TRBJ1-1; tentative D call: TRBD1 (6 bases). Germline V CDR1 and CDR2: SNHLY, FYNNEI. The CDR3 covers 14 residues. V was pared by 2 bases and J by 1 base, with 8 bases between. CDR3: CASSERGANTEAFF. The DNA for the CDR3 is TGTGCCAGCAGTGAACGGGGGGCGAACACTGAAGCTTTCTTT. The full variable domain, in which reference TRBV2 and TRBJ1-1 provide the parts outside the CDR3, is EPEVTQTPSHQVTQMGQEVILRCVPISNHLYFYWYRQILGQKVEFLVSFYNNEISEKSEIFDDQFSVERPDGSNFTLKIRSTKLEDSAMYFCASSERGANTEAFFGQGTRLTVV.

This sequence joins TRBV10-3 and TRBJ1-4; no firm D call. This CDR3 is built from 14 residues. Trimming stripped 0 bases from V and 2 bases from J, with 4 bases between. Germline V lookup: CDR1 ENHRY, CDR2 SYGVKD. CDR3 sequence reads: CAISESATNEKLFF. The CDR3, as DNA: TGTGCCATCAGTGAGTCGGCCACTAATGAAAAACTGTTTTTT.

V gene TRBV2 combines with J gene TRBJ2-7, with a possible D match to TRBD1 (7 bases). Per the germline V gene, CDR1 is SNHLY and CDR2 is FYNNEI. The CDR3 has 16 amino acids. V shed 0 bases and J shed 3 bases, with 15 bases lying between them. The CDR3 here is CASSEAGGDSYYEQYF. CDR3 nucleotide sequence: TGTGCCAGCAGTGAAGCAGGCGGGGACAGCTACTACGAGCAGTACTTC.

V usage is TRBV6-1 and J usage is TRBJ2-2; tentatively, D is TRBD2 (5 bases). Germline lookup yields CDR1 MNHNS and CDR2 SASEGT. The CDR3 covers 15 residues. V was shortened by 3 bases and J by 4 bases, with 12 bases between the two germline ends. The CDR3 spells CASSDNTRSTGELFF. DNA for the CDR3: TGTGCCAGCAGTGACAACACTAGGAGCACCGGGGAGCTGTTTTTT.

The chain carries TRBV15 and TRBJ1-5; D unclear. Trimming removed 3 bases from V and 2 bases from J, with 5 bases in between. Germline CDR1 reads LNHNV; CDR2 reads YYDKDF (reference sequence). The CDR3 totals 13 residues. The CDR3 here is CATSRGGNQPQHF. The DNA of the CDR3 is TGTGCCACCAGCAGGGGAGGCAATCAGCCCCAGCATTTT. Full variable domain (remainder filled in from reference TRBV15 and TRBJ1-5): DAMVIQNPRYQVTQFGKPVTLSCSQTLNHNVMYWYQQKSSQAPKLLFHYYDKDFNNEADTPDNFQSRRPNTSFCFLDIRSPGLGDTAMYLCATSRGGNQPQHFGDGTRLSIL.